This TCR beta chain stems from a study of CD8 T cells in Susac syndrome (dated by TCRdb to the late 2010s). Notes on the research overall: Among the sequenced Susac syndrome patients, more than 5 had clinically active disease and eight were in clinical remission. Whether CD8+ T cell activation and differentiation in Susac syndrome was antigen driven was tested using repertoire sequencing. At blood withdrawal, Susac syndrome patients were therapy-naive, treated with corticosteroids (with IVIg additionally given to some), or treated with IVIg alone. General findings and caveats noted by the study authors: The number of individuals in the TCR sequencing and HLA analysis was recognized as being relatively small. The CD4+ T cell repertoire of patients with Susac syndrome showed no detectable clonal expansion.

CDR1 and CDR2 are drawn from the germline V gene: SNHLY, FYNNEI. V lost 0 bases and J lost 7 bases; the stretch between them is 10 bases long. Its CDR3 holds 14 amino acids, cysteine through phenylalanine. Only the CDR3 DNA is retained, 42 bases long and in frame from the first base. RNA was extracted with the RNeasy kit and roughly 0.5 to 1 ug was reverse transcribed using random hexamers. The immunoSEQ multiplex PCR assay, covering 54 Vbeta and 13 Jbeta segments, was used to amplify TCR beta CDR3 regions. To correct PCR amplification bias, a synthetic template baseline was used for both primer optimization and computational correction. As for how the authors treated the data: Reads were annotated to V, D and J genes per IMGT and analyzed with immunoSEQ Analyzer, keeping only productive sequences. Clonality was calculated as one minus the Shannon entropy normalized by log2 of the number of productive unique sequences. Public and private clones were assessed among the 100 most prevalent clones of each patient and control. A clone was defined as Susac-specific if it was absent from the healthy and MS cohorts, from 1052 published viral clones and from other ImmuneACCESS disease sequences. TCRdb applied fastp at Q25 and MiXCR to the public reads, then kept only in-frame beta chains. Rows with a matching CDR3 protein are joined into one entry that keeps the most common DNA and genes. TCRdb's processing, not the authors' own work, is the source of the V and J calls. This sample has approximately 210,000 distinct CDR3 sequences in its table, and approximately 94% of those were observed once. Approximately 0.15% of the sample is in the top ten clones.

High-throughput TCR beta sequencing profiled peripheral blood CD8+ and CD4+ T cells from healthy donors, Susac syndrome patients and multiple sclerosis patients. Recently defined diagnostic criteria for definite or probable disease were met by the Susac syndrome patients. CD8+ TEMRA cells were enriched by FACS, while bulk CD8+ and CD4+ T cells were purified by magnetic negative isolation. Blood was drawn into EDTA tubes, processed within 24 hours, and PBMCs were isolated by density gradient centrifugation. PBMCs intended for TCR sequencing were cryopreserved in liquid nitrogen and thawed later in a water bath at 37 degrees C. A purity of at least 90% was achieved for sorted or isolated CD4+, CD8+ and CD8+ TEMRA cells. This clonotype showed up just once. This receptor's antigen is unknown. The input lacks base qualities; no much larger clone sits a single base away. A lone read gives weak evidence.

Recombination joined TRBV2 with TRBJ1-3; there is no confident call for the D gene. The receptor was isolated from a human donor with Susac syndrome. The sample comprised CD4+ T cells from PBMCs. The nucleotide sequence reads TGTGCCAGCAGTGAAGCAGGGATAAGGAACACCATATATTTT. Its product reads: CASSEAGIRNTIYF.